A single sample is the source of the 10 T cell receptor beta chains below, sequenced in a study of radiation and T cells in renal cell carcinoma (dated by TCRdb to 2020 to 2022). In light of the paper, this sample's time point label describes: baseline pretreatment blood. The sample's treatment or condition, from its label and the paper: 15 Gy SBRT to primary tumor, nephrectomy 4 weeks later. Libraries were prepared through the immunoSEQ multiplex PCR assay. Not all clones reach the TCRdb copy of this immuneACCESS table, which keeps in-frame sequences only. Checked studies attribute under half of the gap to unresolved V genes and leave the rest unexplained. The sample includes about 130,000 clones, with about 88% observed a single time. About 11% of the sample rests with the top ten. The sequences come from blood, collected from a patient whose treatment included radiotherapy and nephrectomy. These receptors were collected from a woman aged 45-65 years with renal cell carcinoma.

This clone was picked up one time. V gene TRBV7-9 combines with J gene TRBJ2-7, with D unresolved. The CDR3 totals 13 residues. Trimming took 5 bases from V and 0 from J, leaving 8 bases between them. CDR1 is SEHNR, CDR2 FQNEAQ, per germline (reference sequence). CDR3 in DNA: TGTGCCAGCAGCCTTACAAACTCCTACGAGCAGTACTTC. Encoded protein: CASSLTNSYEQYF.

The chain employs TRBV6-6 and TRBJ1-4; possibly TRBD1 for D (6 bases). Trimming shortened V by 5 bases and J by 6 bases, and 13 bases separated the two germline ends. Per germline, CDR1 MNHNY and CDR2 SVGAGI (reference sequence). This CDR3 is built from 14 residues. The CDR3 DNA reads TGTGCCAGCAGTACTAGGGACACCTATGAAAAACTGTTTTTT. Amino acid sequence: CASSTRDTYEKLFF.

This clone was observed a few times. The V call is TRBV4-1, the J call TRBJ2-3; TRBD1 or TRBD2 may be the D gene (5 bases each). This CDR3 contains 15 residues. The V gene lost 1 base and the J gene lost 5 bases, with 13 bases spanning the gap. Germline V gene lookup returns CDR1 MGHRA and CDR2 YSYEKL. The CDR3 loop reads CASSQGSLGEDTQYF. Here the CDR3 DNA reads TGCGCCAGCAGCCAAGGGAGTCTGGGGGAAGATACGCAGTATTTT.

Remarks on this clone: The junction and the germline gene differ at one end; a read error may be behind it. The V and J genes are TRBV19 and TRBJ1-5; D call uncertain. The CDR3 is 12 residues long. The germline V gene encodes CDR1 LNHDA and CDR2 SQIVND (reference sequence). CDR3 DNA: TGTGCCAGTAATATAGGTACGCGGTCCCAGCATTTT. Residues: CASNIGTRSQHF.

This chain joins TRBV11-2 and TRBJ1-3; 10 positions agree with TRBD1. The ends lost 5 bases at V and 4 bases at J; junction bases unmatched: 8. The CDR3 consists of 16 residues. Germline V gene sequence: CDR1 SGHAT, CDR2 FQNNGV. The CDR3 nucleotides read TGTGCCAGCAGCCCCCGACAGGGGGCGCGAGGAAACACCATATATTTT. Its translation is CASSPRQGARGNTIYF.

The CDR3 here is CASSLAGRRQYGYTF. CDR3 in DNA: TGTGCCAGCAGCTTAGCCGGAAGGCGGCAGTATGGCTACACCTTC. This chain links TRBV5-5 with TRBJ1-2; D is uncertain. Germline loops: CDR1 SGHKS, CDR2 YYEKEE (reference sequence). The ends were cut back, 2 bases at V and 5 bases at J, with 16 bases in the middle. The CDR3 totals 15 residues.

The chain has TRBV15 and TRBJ2-5; D is perhaps TRBD2 (7 bases). CDR3 length equals 18 residues. V was trimmed by 5 bases and J by 3 bases, leaving 25 bases between them. Germline lookup yields CDR1 LNHNV and CDR2 YYDKDF (reference sequence). The CDR3 reads CATSGRGPTTSPEETQYF. CDR3 DNA: TGTGCCACCAGCGGCCGGGGGCCAACGACTAGCCCCGAAGAGACCCAGTACTTC.

This sequence joins TRBV11-2 and TRBJ2-4; TRBD1 matches at 9 bases. Germline assignment: CDR1 SGHAT and CDR2 FQNNGV. The V and J ends lost 5 bases and 8 bases, in that order; junction bases with no gene match: 10. This CDR3 has 15 amino acids. The CDR3 DNA is TGTGCCAGCAGCGGTAGGACAGGGGAAATGGACATTCAGTACTTC. Encoded protein: CASSGRTGEMDIQYF.

V and J are TRBV6-1 and TRBJ2-7; TRBD2 matches 7 bases. With 11 bases clipped from V and 0 bases from J, the junction kept 13 bases outside the gene matches. CDR1 MNHNS and CDR2 SASEGT come from the germline V gene. This CDR3 region has 15 residues. The CDR3 protein is CAGGEGLPSSYEQYF. The CDR3 DNA is TGTGCCGGGGGGGAGGGACTCCCGAGCTCCTACGAGCAGTACTTC.

The V and J genes are TRBV7-9 and TRBJ2-7; D perhaps matches TRBD1 (6 bases). V was cut by 1 base and J by 4 bases, with 11 bases left in between. The germline V gene has CDR1 SEHNR and CDR2 FQNEAQ (reference sequence). The CDR3 contains 14 residues. The CDR3 sequence is CASSLEGVGYEQYF. CDR3 bases: TGTGCCAGCAGCTTAGAGGGGGTTGGGTACGAGCAGTACTTC. Looking up the rest from reference TRBV7-9 and TRBJ2-7 gives the full variable domain: DTGVSQNPRHKITKRGQNVTFRCDPISEHNRLYWYRQTLGQGPEFLTYFQNEAQLEKSRLLSDRFSAERPKGSFSTLEIQRTEQGDSAMYLCASSLEGVGYEQYFGPGTRLTVT.